This T cell receptor (beta chain) emerged from a study of CXCR3-negative and CXCR3-positive naive CD8 T cells. General study findings and limits: Diversity was high in both naive subsets and much lower in memory cells. Against CXCR3-negative naive cells, CXCR3-positive naive cells showed more hydrophobic TRB CDR3s.

The libraries of TRB cDNA were constructed through 5' RACE using UMI labels. One entry per CDR3 protein, without DNA, is what TCRdb gives after re-calling the 5' RACE reads. Recorded for this sample: tens of thousands of distinct CDR3 sequences. A remark on this clonotype: Its antigen is unidentified.

There are 13 residues in the CDR3. CDR1 and CDR2 (germline): MDHEN, SYDVKM. The chain joins TRBV28 to TRBJ2-1; TCRdb selects TRBD2, and the lack of DNA leaves this call unchecked. The receptor was derived from a human donor in good health. Some clones in this sample may be carry-over from other donors' samples. Sequencing was done on a sample of naive CXCR3+ CD8+ T cells from blood. Subset denoted: CD45RO-CCR7+CD27+CD95- naive CD8+ T cells expressing CXCR3 (TNR3+). The CDR3 reads CASSLPEGGEQLF.